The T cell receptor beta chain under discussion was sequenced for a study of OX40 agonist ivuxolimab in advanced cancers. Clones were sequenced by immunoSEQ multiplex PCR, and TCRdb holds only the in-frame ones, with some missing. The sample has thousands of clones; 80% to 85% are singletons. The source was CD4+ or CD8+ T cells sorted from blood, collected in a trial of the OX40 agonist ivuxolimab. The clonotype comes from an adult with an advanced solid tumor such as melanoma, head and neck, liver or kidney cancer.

The CDR3 loop is CASSSRTQNNEQFF. DNA for the CDR3: TGTGCCAGTAGTTCCCGGACTCAAAACAATGAGCAGTTCTTC. V and J are TRBV19 and TRBJ2-1; weak D call: TRBD2 (5 bases). CDR3 size: 14 residues. Germline V CDR1 and CDR2: LNHDA, SQIVND (reference sequence). Trimming took 5 bases from V and 5 from J, leaving 13 bases between them. Full variable domain (rest looked up from reference TRBV19 and TRBJ2-1): DGGITQSPKYLFRKEGQNVTLSCEQNLNHDAMYWYRQDPGQGLRLIYYSQIVNDFQKGDIAEGYSVSREKKESFPLTVTSAQKNPTAFYLCASSSRTQNNEQFFGPGTRLTVL.